Each of the 4 T cell receptor beta chains below was sequenced from the same sample in a study of PD-1 blockade in classical Hodgkin lymphoma. Time point denoted: newly diagnosed, previously untreated cHL patient sample. Clones were sequenced by immunoSEQ multiplex PCR, and TCRdb holds only the in-frame ones, with some missing. The sample carries around 26,000 clones, 94% recorded once. Sequencing was done on a sample of peripheral blood mononuclear cells (PBMCs). The receptors were sampled from a human donor with classical Hodgkin lymphoma.

The rearrangement links TRBV2 to TRBJ1-6; D not certain. The germline CDR1 and CDR2 sequences are SNHLY and FYNNEI. This CDR3 has 16 amino acids. V lost 0 bases and J lost 14, with 20 bases in between. The CDR3 DNA reads as TGTGCCAGCAGTGAAGCCGGTCGGGGTGGACCTGGCACCCTCCACTTT. This translates into CASSEAGRGGPGTLHF.

This clone was recorded once. The chain uses TRBV10-2 and TRBJ1-6; no clear D. Germline values: CDR1 WSHSY, CDR2 SAAADI. Trimming stripped 5 bases from V and 9 bases from J, with 14 bases between. This CDR3 spans 14 amino acids. The CDR3 sequence: CASSRPSLGSPLHF. Here the CDR3 DNA reads TGCGCCAGCAGTCGGCCGAGCCTAGGTTCACCCCTCCACTTT.

This rearrangement joins TRBV5-4 to TRBJ1-1; 9 bases fit TRBD1. Germline V lookup: CDR1 SGHNT, CDR2 YYREEE (reference sequence). V shed 2 bases, J shed 4 bases, and the junction held 6 bases outside the gene matches. The CDR3 is 15 amino acids. The chain's CDR3 is CASSFRQGVGTEAFF. The CDR3 DNA follows: TGTGCCAGCAGCTTCCGACAGGGGGTTGGCACTGAAGCTTTCTTT.

The chain recombines TRBV6-4 with TRBJ1-6, with TRBD1 identical over 7 bases. The germline V gene encodes CDR1 MRHNA and CDR2 SNTAGT. This CDR3 spans 17 amino acids. V was clipped by 0 bases and J by 14 bases; unmatched bases: 16. CDR3 bases: TGTGCCAGCAGTGACTCATCGGGTCCAGGGGGGGACCTCACCCTCCACTTT. The encoded protein is CASSDSSGPGGDLTLHF.